This TCR beta chain derives from a study of OX40 agonist ivuxolimab in advanced cancers. The V gene lost 0 bases and the J gene lost 2 bases, with 4 bases spanning the gap. The V gene's germline CDR1 is GTSNPN and CDR2 SVGIG (reference sequence). The CDR3 runs to 12 residues. Generated by immunoSEQ multiplex PCR, the TCRdb table keeps only in-frame clones and is missing some. The data show around 9,900 clones, 66% seen once. The material sequenced was CD4+ or CD8+ T cells sorted from blood, taken in a trial of the OX40 agonist ivuxolimab. The chain uses TRBV30 and TRBJ1-1, with D unclear. This receptor was obtained from an adult with an advanced solid tumor such as melanoma, head and neck, liver or kidney cancer. The CDR3 spells CAWSVRNTEAFF. In DNA, the CDR3 is TGTGCCTGGAGTGTACGAAACACTGAAGCTTTCTTT.